The entry below gives a single T cell receptor (beta chain) sequence along with its context. The CDR3 spans 17 residues. Germline values: CDR1 SGHTA, CDR2 FQGTGA. Trimming removed 3 bases from V and 8 bases from J, with 22 bases in between. This entry is derived from a study of Ad26.COV2.S vaccination and SARS-CoV-2 variants. Sequencing was performed with immunoSEQ multiplex PCR; in TCRdb, only in-frame clones are kept and a portion is missing. The sample contains approximately 350,000 clones, roughly 80% of which appear only once. The treatment denotes: roughly 20 received Ad26.COV2.S at low or high dose, single or two shots; 5 received placebo; per-sample allocation not given. Specimen acquisition occurred on day 63 following the initial vaccine or placebo injection.

The chain is built from TRBV7-3 and TRBJ2-2; perhaps TRBD2 as D (6 bases). This receptor was taken from a person between 18 and 59 years old who received the Ad26.COV2.S COVID-19 vaccine or a placebo. Here the sequenced sample was peripheral blood, taken in a trial of Ad26.COV2.S vaccine versus placebo. Here the CDR3 reads CASSLTPDYLRRGELFF. The CDR3 bases are TGTGCCAGCAGCTTGACACCGGACTACCTCCGAAGGGGGGAGCTGTTTTTT.